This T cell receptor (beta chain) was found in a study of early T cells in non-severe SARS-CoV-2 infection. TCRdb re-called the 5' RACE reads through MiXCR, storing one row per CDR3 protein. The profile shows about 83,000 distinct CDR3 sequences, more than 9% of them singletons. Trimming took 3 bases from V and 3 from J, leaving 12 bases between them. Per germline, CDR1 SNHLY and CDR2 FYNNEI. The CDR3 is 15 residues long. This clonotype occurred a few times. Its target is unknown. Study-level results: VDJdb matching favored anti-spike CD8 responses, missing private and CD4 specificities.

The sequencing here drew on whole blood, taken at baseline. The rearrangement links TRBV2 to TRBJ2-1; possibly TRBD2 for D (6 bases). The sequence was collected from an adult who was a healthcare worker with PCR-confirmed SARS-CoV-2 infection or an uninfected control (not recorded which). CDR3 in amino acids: CASSDATRVYNEQFF. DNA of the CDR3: TGTGCCAGCAGTGACGCGACTAGGGTCTACAATGAGCAGTTCTTC.